This TCR beta chain is drawn from a study of blood T cell repertoires in COVID-19. Turning to the study itself: Samples representing acute and convalescent COVID-19 were sourced from the United States, Italy and Spain.

Trimming removed 8 bases from V and 0 bases from J, with 9 bases in between. The CDR3 extends over 13 amino acids. Per the germline V gene, CDR1 is LGHDT and CDR2 is YNNKEL (reference sequence). In the original analysis: Counts of nucleated cells, estimated from reference gene primer amplification, were obtained. Sequencing used immunoSEQ multiplex PCR; TCRdb keeps in-frame clones, though not all of them. That table is the source of V, J and clone size, and D and trimming were worked out from the DNA. Of a few hundred thousand clones listed, around 80% are singletons. The sample comprised peripheral blood. This rearrangement joins TRBV3-1 (or the pseudogene TRBV3-2) to TRBJ2-3; D is perhaps TRBD2 (6 bases). This receptor was obtained from a woman between 45 and 65 years old with acute or convalescent COVID-19. The CDR3 here is CASASGSTDTQYF. The CDR3 DNA reads TGTGCCAGCGCGAGCGGGAGCACAGATACGCAGTATTTT.